Listed below are T cell receptor beta chains from one sample, sequenced in a study of shared clonotypes between healthy human individuals. Here immunoSEQ multiplex PCR was the method, and the copy in TCRdb shows in-frame clones only, minus some. The repertoire consists of about 360,000 clones, with over 70% occurring once and the leading ten covering 10%. Sequenced material: memory CD4+ T cells sorted from blood. The receptors come from a man between 25 and 39 years old in good health. The CDR3 runs from the conserved cysteine through the conserved F or W. A D gene is named only where the DNA matches it firmly. Expanded clones get a size class; other rows say once, few or many, or leave the size out.

d_gene,abundance,j_gene,v_gene,CDR3aa,CDR3nt
TRBD2,few,TRBJ2-4,TRBV5-6,CASSSQSGTGADIQYF,TGTGCCAGCAGCTCACAGAGCGGGACCGGAGCGGACATTCAGTACTTC
TRBD2,many,TRBJ2-7,TRBV7-2,CAGSSSGRMPQYF,TGTGCCGGGTCATCTAGCGGGAGGATGCCGCAGTACTTC
NA,NA,TRBJ2-7,TRBV7-2,CASSLGNYVQYF,TGTGCCAGCAGCTTAGGTAATTATGTGCAGTACTTC
NA,few,TRBJ2-7,TRBV10-3,CAIRGLPSYEQYF,TGTGCCATCCGGGGCCTCCCCTCCTACGAGCAGTACTTC
NA,NA,TRBJ2-3,TRBV7-2,CASSLQVGPDTQYF,TGTGCCAGCAGCTTACAAGTGGGCCCAGATACGCAGTATTTT
NA,few,TRBJ2-5,TRBV12-5,CASGLGGLGETQYF,TGTGCTAGTGGTTTAGGGGGGCTTGGAGAGACCCAGTACTTC
TRBD1,NA,TRBJ2-7,TRBV7-8,CASSQGTAYEQYF,TGTGCCAGCAGTCAGGGGACAGCCTACGAGCAGTACTTC
NA,NA,TRBJ2-2,TRBV28,CASTQIGPGTGELFF,TGTGCCAGCACTCAAATAGGGCCAGGCACCGGGGAGCTGTTTTTT
NA,NA,TRBJ1-2,TRBV2,CASTDSNYGYTF,TGTGCCAGCACTGACAGTAACTATGGCTACACCTTC
NA,NA,TRBJ2-7,TRBV28,CASSLGLFSNGQYF,TGTGCCAGCAGTTTAGGGCTCTTCTCAAACGGGCAGTACTTC
NA,many,TRBJ2-6,TRBV7-2,CASSLGRTGANVLTF,TGTGCCAGCAGCTTGGGACGGACTGGGGCCAACGTCCTGACTTTC
NA,NA,TRBJ2-7,TRBV21-1,CASSTTRKRYEQYF,TGTGCCAGCAGCACGACCAGGAAACGCTACGAGCAGTACTTC
NA,NA,TRBJ2-1,TRBV11-2,CASRANFEQFF,TGTGCCAGCAGGGCGAACTTTGAGCAGTTCTTC
TRBD2,NA,TRBJ2-1,TRBV14,CASSQARGIAGDEQFF,TGTGCCAGCAGCCAAGCCAGGGGGATAGCGGGAGATGAGCAGTTCTTC
NA,NA,TRBJ1-5,TRBV6-6,CASSYWGRDQPQHF,TGTGCCAGCAGTTACTGGGGGCGGGATCAGCCCCAGCATTTT
NA,NA,TRBJ1-1,TRBV6-6,CASTENRAGGAFF,TGTGCCAGCACCGAGAACAGGGCGGGCGGAGCTTTCTTT
TRBD2,NA,TRBJ2-1,TRBV11-2,CASSLGTSGGTYNEQFF,TGTGCCAGCAGCTTAGGGACTAGCGGAGGAACCTACAATGAGCAGTTCTTC
TRBD2,NA,TRBJ2-1,TRBV5-1,CASSEGLAGDEQFF,TGCGCCAGCAGCGAGGGACTAGCGGGAGACGAGCAGTTCTTC
NA,NA,TRBJ1-1,TRBV6-1,CASSATRVAMNTEAFF,TGTGCCAGCAGTGCAACCAGGGTGGCCATGAACACTGAAGCTTTCTTT
NA,NA,TRBJ2-1,TRBV5-1,CASSIYNEQFF,TGCGCCAGCAGCATCTACAATGAGCAGTTCTTC
NA,NA,TRBJ2-2,TRBV19,CASSLGQRNTGELFF,TGTGCCAGTAGCCTAGGACAGCGGAACACCGGGGAGCTGTTTTTT
NA,many,TRBJ1-2,TRBV27,CASRTIQGVAYGYTF,TGTGCCAGCAGGACCATACAGGGTGTCGCTTATGGCTACACCTTC
TRBD2,once,TRBJ2-1,TRBV6-1,CASSMVAGAWNEQFF,TGTGCCAGCAGTATGGTGGCGGGAGCATGGAATGAGCAGTTCTTC
TRBD2,NA,TRBJ2-5,TRBV2,CASSESPGGETQYF,TGTGCCAGCAGTGAATCCCCGGGAGGGGAGACCCAGTACTTC
NA,NA,TRBJ2-3,TRBV6-1,CASSGAAKDTQYF,TGTGCCAGCAGTGGTGCGGCAAAGGATACGCAGTATTTT
TRBD1,medium-sized,TRBJ1-1,TRBV5-6,CASHPGPGTAEAFF,TGTGCCAGCCACCCCGGGCCGGGGACAGCTGAAGCTTTCTTT
NA,NA,TRBJ2-7,TRBV14,CASSQEIEGEQYF,TGTGCCAGCAGCCAAGAGATCGAGGGCGAGCAGTACTTC
TRBD2,NA,TRBJ2-2,TRBV9,CASSVGAGGYTGELFF,TGTGCCAGCAGCGTAGGGGCGGGAGGATACACCGGGGAGCTGTTTTTT
NA,NA,TRBJ1-5,TRBV19,CASSTVLGTDQPQHF,TGTGCCAGTAGTACCGTGCTTGGGACGGATCAGCCCCAGCATTTT
TRBD2,NA,TRBJ2-7,TRBV11-1,CASSLRLAGPYEQYF,TGTGCCAGCAGCCTCCGACTAGCGGGGCCCTACGAGCAGTACTTC
TRBD2,few,TRBJ2-7,TRBV19,CASSTGLAGNLKQYF,TGTGCCAGTAGTACCGGACTAGCGGGGAACTTAAAGCAGTACTTC
TRBD1,NA,TRBJ2-5,TRBV5-5,CASSPRSVRTGGQETQYF,TGTGCCAGCAGCCCTCGTAGTGTGAGGACAGGGGGACAAGAGACCCAGTACTTC
NA,NA,TRBJ1-5,TRBV6-1,CASSDGWAVVRNQPQHF,TGTGCCAGCAGTGACGGTTGGGCGGTGGTGCGCAATCAGCCCCAGCATTTT
TRBD2,NA,TRBJ2-7,TRBV5-1,CASSLGGSSHEQYF,TGCGCCAGCAGCTTGGGCGGGAGTAGCCACGAGCAGTACTTC
NA,once,TRBJ2-5,TRBV5-1,CASSYKETQYF,TGCGCCAGCAGCTACAAAGAGACCCAGTACTTC
NA,NA,TRBJ1-4,TRBV7-8,CASSLAPGTNEKLFF,TGTGCCAGCAGCTTAGCCCCAGGAACTAATGAAAAACTGTTTTTT
NA,NA,TRBJ2-1,TRBV7-9,CASSADLVEQFF,TGTGCCAGCAGCGCGGACCTGGTCGAGCAGTTCTTC
TRBD1,NA,TRBJ2-7,TRBV5-1,CASSRDRDEQYF,TGCGCCAGCAGCCGTGACAGGGACGAGCAGTACTTC
NA,NA,TRBJ2-5,TRBV7-9,CASSLYGLVTLQETQYF,TGTGCCAGCAGCTTATATGGGTTGGTTACGCTACAAGAGACCCAGTACTTC
TRBD2,NA,TRBJ2-1,TRBV7-2,CASSLGVGGSDEQFF,TGTGCCAGCAGCTTAGGGGTCGGGGGGAGCGATGAGCAGTTCTTC
TRBD1,NA,TRBJ2-5,TRBV7-2,CASSLVGQSKTETQYF,TGTGCCAGCAGCTTAGTGGGACAGAGTAAAACGGAGACCCAGTACTTC
NA,NA,TRBJ2-3,TRBV9,CASSVAGLVGTDTQYF,TGTGCCAGCAGCGTCGCGGGTCTGGTGGGCACAGATACGCAGTATTTT